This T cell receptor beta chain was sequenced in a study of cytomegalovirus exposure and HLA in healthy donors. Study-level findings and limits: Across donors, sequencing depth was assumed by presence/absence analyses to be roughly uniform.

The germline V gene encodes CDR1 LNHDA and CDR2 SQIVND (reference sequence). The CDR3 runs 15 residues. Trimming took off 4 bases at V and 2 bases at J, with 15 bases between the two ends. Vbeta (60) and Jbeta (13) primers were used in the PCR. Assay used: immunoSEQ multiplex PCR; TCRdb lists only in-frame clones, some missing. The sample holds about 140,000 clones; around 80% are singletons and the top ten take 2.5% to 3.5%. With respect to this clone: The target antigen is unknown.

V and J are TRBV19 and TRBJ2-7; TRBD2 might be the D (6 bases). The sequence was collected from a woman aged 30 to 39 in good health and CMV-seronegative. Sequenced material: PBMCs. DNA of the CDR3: TGTGCCAGTAGTAATCTTCTAGGACTAACCTACGAGCAGTACTTC. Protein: CASSNLLGLTYEQYF.